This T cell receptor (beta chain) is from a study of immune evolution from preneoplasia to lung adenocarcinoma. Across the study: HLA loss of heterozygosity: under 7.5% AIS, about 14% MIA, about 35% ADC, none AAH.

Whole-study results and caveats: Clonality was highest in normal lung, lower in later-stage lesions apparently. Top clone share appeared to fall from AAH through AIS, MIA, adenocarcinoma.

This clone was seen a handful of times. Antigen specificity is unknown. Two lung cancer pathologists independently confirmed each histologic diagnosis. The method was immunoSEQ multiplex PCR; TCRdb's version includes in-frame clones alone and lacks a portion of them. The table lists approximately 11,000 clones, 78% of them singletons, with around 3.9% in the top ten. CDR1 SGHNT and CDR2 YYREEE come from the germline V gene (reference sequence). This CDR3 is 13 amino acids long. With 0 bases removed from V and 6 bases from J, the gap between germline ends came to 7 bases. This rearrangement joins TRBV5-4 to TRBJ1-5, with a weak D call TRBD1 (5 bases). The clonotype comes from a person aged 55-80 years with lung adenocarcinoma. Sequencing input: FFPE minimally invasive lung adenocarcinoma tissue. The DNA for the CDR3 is TGTGCCAGCAGCTTGGCCGGGGGTCAGCCCCAGCATTTT. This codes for CASSLAGGQPQHF.